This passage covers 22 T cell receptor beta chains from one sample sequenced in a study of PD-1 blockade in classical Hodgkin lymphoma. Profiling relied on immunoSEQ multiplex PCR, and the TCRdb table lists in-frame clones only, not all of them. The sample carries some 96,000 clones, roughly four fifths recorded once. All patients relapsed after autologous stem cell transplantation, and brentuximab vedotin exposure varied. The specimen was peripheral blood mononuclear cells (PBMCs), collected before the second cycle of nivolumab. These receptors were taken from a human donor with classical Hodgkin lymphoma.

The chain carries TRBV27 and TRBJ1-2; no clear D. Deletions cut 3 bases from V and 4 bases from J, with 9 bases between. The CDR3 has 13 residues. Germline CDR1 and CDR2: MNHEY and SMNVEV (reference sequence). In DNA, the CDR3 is TGTGCCAGCAGTTTGAGCAGGTTCTATGGCTACACCTTC. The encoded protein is CASSLSRFYGYTF.

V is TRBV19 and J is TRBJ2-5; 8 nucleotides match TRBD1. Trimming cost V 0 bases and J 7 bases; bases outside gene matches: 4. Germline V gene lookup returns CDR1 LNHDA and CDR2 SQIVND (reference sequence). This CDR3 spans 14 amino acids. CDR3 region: CASSIDGQGRTQYF. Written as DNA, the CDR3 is TGTGCCAGTAGTATAGATGGACAGGGCCGGACCCAGTACTTC.

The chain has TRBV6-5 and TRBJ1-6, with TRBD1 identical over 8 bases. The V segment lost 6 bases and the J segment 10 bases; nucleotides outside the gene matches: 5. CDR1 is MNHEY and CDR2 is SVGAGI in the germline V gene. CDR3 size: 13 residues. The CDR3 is CASRTGDRSPLHF. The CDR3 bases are TGTGCCAGCAGGACAGGGGATAGGTCACCCCTCCACTTT.

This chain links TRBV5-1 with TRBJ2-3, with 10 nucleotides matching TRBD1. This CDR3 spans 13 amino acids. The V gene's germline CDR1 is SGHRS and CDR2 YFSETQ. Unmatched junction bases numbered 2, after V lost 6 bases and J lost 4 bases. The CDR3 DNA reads TGCGCCAGCATGGGGACAGGGGCAGATACGCAGTATTTT. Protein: CASMGTGADTQYF.

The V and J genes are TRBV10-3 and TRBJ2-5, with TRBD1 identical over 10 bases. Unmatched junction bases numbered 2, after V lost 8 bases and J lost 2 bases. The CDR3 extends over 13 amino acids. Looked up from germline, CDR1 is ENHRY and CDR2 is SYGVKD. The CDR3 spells CAIGTGAQETQYF. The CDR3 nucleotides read TGTGCCATCGGGACAGGGGCTCAAGAGACCCAGTACTTC.

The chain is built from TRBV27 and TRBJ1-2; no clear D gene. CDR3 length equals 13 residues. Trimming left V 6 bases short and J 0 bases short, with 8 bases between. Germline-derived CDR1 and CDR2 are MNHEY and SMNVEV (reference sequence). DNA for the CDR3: TGTGCCAGCAGGGCGACCTCTAACTATGGCTACACCTTC. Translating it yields CASRATSNYGYTF.

The CDR3 region has the DNA TGTGCCTGGAGTGTAAGCAGCCTATCGGAAAAACTGTTTTTT. Protein sequence: CAWSVSSLSEKLFF. The J gene is TRBJ1-4, the V gene TRBV30; no definite D call. The V gene's germline CDR1 is GTSNPN and CDR2 SVGIG (reference sequence). With 0 bases removed from V and 8 bases from J, the gap between germline ends came to 13 bases. CDR3 length equals 14 residues.

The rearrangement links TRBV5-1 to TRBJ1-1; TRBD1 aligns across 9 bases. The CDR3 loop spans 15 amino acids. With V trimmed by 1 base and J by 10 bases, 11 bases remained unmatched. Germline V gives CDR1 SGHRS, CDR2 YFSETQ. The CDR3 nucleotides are TGCGCCAGCAGCTTGTGGACAGGGGCCCCGGGGGCAGCTTTCTTT. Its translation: CASSLWTGAPGAAFF.

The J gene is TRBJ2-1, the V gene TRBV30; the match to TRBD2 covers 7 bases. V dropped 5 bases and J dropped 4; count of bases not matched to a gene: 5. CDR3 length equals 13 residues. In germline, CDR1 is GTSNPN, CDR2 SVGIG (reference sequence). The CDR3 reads CAWDPGGYNEQFF. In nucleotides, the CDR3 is TGTGCCTGGGACCCCGGGGGGTACAATGAGCAGTTCTTC. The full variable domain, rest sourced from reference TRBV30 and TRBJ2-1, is SQTIHQWPATLVQPVGSPLSLECTVEGTSNPNLYWYRQAAGRGLQLLFYSVGIGQISSEVPQNLSASRPQDRQFILSSKKLLLSDSGFYLCAWDPGGYNEQFFGPGTRLTVL.

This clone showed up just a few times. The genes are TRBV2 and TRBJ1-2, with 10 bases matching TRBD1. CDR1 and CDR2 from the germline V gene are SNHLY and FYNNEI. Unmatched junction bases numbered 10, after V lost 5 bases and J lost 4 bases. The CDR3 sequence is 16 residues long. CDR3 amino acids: CASSNPGQGMIYGYTF. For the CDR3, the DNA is TGTGCCAGCAGTAATCCGGGACAGGGGATGATCTATGGCTACACCTTC.

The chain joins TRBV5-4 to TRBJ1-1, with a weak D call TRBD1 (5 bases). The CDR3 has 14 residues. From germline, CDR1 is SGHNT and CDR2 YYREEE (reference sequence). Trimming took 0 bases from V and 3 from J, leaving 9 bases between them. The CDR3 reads CASSLAGGDTEAFF. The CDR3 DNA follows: TGTGCCAGCAGCTTGGCGGGGGGTGACACTGAAGCTTTCTTT.

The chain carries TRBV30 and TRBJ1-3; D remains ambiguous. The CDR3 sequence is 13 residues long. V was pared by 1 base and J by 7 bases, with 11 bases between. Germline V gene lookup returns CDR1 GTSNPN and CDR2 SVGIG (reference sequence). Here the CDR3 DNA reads TGTGCCTGGAGTGCTTCGGGTTATAACACCATATATTTT. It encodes CAWSASGYNTIYF.

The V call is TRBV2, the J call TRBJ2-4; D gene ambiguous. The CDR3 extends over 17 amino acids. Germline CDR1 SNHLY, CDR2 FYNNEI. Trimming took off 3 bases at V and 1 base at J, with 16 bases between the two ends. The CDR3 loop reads CASSEGNPLGAKNIQYF. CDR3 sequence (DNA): TGTGCCAGCAGTGAGGGAAACCCTCTGGGGGCCAAAAACATTCAGTACTTC.

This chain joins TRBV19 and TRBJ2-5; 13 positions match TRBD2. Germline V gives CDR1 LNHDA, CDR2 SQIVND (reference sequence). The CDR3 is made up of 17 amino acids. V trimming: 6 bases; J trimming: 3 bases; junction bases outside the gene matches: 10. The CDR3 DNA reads TGTGCCAGTAGCGGGACTAGCGGGGATCCCGAAGAAGAGACCCAGTACTTC. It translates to CASSGTSGDPEEETQYF.

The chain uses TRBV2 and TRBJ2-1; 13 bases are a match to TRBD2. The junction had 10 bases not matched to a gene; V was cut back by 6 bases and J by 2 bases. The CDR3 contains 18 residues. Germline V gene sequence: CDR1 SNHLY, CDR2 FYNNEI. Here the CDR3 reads CASRPRTSGSNPYNEQFF. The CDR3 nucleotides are TGTGCCAGCAGACCTCGGACTAGCGGGAGTAACCCCTACAATGAGCAGTTCTTC. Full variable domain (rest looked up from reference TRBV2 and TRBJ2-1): EPEVTQTPSHQVTQMGQEVILRCVPISNHLYFYWYRQILGQKVEFLVSFYNNEISEKSEIFDDQFSVERPDGSNFTLKIRSTKLEDSAMYFCASRPRTSGSNPYNEQFFGPGTRLTVL.

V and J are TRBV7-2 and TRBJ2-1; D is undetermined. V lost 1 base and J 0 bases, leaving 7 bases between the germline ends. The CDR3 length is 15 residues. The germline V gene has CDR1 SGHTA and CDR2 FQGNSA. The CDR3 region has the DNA TGTGCCAGCAGCTTAGGCCGAGCCTCCTACAATGAGCAGTTCTTC. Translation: CASSLGRASYNEQFF.

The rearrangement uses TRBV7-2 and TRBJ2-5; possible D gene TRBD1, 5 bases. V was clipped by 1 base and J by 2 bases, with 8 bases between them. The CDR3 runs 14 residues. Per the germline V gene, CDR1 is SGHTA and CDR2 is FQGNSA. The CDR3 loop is CASSLDRRQETQYF. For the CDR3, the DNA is TGTGCCAGCAGCTTAGACAGGAGACAAGAGACCCAGTACTTC. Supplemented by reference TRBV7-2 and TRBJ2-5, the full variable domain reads GAGVSQSPSNKVTEKGKDVELRCDPISGHTALYWYRQSLGQGLEFLIYFQGNSAPDKSGLPSDRFSAERTGGSVSTLTIQRTQQEDSAVYLCASSLDRRQETQYFGPGTRLLVL.

CDR3 in DNA: TGTGCCAGCAGGGGGACAAGGACTCCCCCGGATGGCTACACCTTC. It translates to CASRGTRTPPDGYTF. The chain recombines TRBV2 with TRBJ1-2, with D possibly TRBD1 on 6 matching bases. CDR3 length: 15 residues. V was pared by 6 bases and J by 6 bases, with 20 bases between. Germline lookup yields CDR1 SNHLY and CDR2 FYNNEI.

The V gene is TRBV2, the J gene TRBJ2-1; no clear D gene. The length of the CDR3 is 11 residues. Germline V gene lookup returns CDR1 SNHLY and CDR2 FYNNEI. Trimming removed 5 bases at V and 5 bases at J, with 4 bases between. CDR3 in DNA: TGTGCCAGCAGTCCCGACAATGAGCAGTTCTTC. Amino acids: CASSPDNEQFF. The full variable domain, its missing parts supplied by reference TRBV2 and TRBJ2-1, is EPEVTQTPSHQVTQMGQEVILRCVPISNHLYFYWYRQILGQKVEFLVSFYNNEISEKSEIFDDQFSVERPDGSNFTLKIRSTKLEDSAMYFCASSPDNEQFFGPGTRLTVL.

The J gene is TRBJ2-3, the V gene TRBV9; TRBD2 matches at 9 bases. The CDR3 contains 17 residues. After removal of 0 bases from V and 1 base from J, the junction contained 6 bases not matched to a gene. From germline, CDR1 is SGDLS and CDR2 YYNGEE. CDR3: CASSVVGTSLGTDTQYF. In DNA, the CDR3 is TGTGCCAGCAGCGTAGTCGGGACTAGCTTGGGCACAGATACGCAGTATTTT.

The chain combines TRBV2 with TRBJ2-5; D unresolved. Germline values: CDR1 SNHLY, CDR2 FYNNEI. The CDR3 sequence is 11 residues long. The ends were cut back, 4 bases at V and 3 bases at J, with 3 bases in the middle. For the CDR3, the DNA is TGTGCCAGCAGTGGAGAAGAGACCCAGTACTTC. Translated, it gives CASSGEETQYF.

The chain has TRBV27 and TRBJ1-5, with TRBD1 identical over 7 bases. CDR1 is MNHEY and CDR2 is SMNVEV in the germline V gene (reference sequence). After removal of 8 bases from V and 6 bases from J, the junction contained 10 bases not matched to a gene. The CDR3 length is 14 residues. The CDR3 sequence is CASSSQGGGQPQHF. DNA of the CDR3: TGTGCCAGCTCATCCCAGGGGGGGGGTCAGCCCCAGCATTTT.